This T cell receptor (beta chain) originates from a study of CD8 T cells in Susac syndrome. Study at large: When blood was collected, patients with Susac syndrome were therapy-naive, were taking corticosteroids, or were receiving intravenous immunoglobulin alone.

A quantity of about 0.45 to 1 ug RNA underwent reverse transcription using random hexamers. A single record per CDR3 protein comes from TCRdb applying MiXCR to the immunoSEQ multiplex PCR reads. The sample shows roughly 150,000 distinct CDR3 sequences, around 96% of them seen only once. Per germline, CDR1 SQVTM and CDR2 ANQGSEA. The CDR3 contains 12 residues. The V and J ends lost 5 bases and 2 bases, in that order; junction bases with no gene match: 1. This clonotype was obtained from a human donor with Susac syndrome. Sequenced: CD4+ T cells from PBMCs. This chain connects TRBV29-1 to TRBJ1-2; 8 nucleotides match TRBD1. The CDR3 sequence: CSVWTGNYGYTF. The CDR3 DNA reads TGCAGCGTTTGGACAGGGAACTATGGCTACACCTTC.